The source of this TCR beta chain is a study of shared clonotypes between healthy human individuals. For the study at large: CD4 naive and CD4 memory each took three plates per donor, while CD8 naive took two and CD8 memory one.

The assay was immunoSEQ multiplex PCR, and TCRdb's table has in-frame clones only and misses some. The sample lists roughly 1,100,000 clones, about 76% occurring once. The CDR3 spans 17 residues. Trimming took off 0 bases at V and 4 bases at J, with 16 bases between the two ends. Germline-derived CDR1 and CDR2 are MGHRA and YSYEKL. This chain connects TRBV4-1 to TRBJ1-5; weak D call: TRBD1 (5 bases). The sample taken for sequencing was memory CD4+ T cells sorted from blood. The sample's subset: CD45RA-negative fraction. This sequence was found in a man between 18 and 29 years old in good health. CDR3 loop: CASSQEGDSIRNQPQHF. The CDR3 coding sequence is TGCGCCAGCAGCCAAGAGGGGGACTCGATCAGAAATCAGCCCCAGCATTTT.